The sequence of this TCR beta chain was determined in a study of shared T cell receptors in the human thymus. The CDR3 sequence is 15 residues long. Profiled with immunoSEQ multiplex PCR; TCRdb holds only in-frame clones, not every one. The table shows about 660,000 clones, with approximately 87% occurring only once. A further study also used this sample, focusing on human thymus T cells.

This receptor was obtained from a boy under three years old with a congenital heart defect. The chain uses TRBV12-2 and TRBJ2-1; the table's D gene call, TRBD2, was not cross checked with the DNA. TRBV12-2 is listed as a pseudogene. Sequencing was performed on thymocytes. The CDR3, as DNA: TGTGCAAGTCGCTTAGCCTCGGGAGCAGACAATGAGCAGTTCTTC. Translating it yields CASRLASGADNEQFF.